A single sample gave rise to the 8 T cell receptor beta chains below, sequenced in a study of T cell changes during pregnancy in multiple sclerosis. The repertoire was sequenced with immunoSEQ multiplex PCR; TCRdb's copy has only in-frame clones and lacks some. Of about 89,000 clones listed, 90% to 95% are singletons. The material was peripheral blood, obtained after pregnancy. The origin of the receptors is a female donor in good health, enrolled as a control in a pregnancy study.

This clone was counted a single time. This sequence joins TRBV4-1 and TRBJ1-1; D ambiguous. Deletions cut 2 bases from V and 2 bases from J, with 12 bases between. The CDR3 is made up of 15 amino acids. Per the germline V gene, CDR1 is MGHRA and CDR2 is YSYEKL. CDR3 nucleotide sequence: TGCGCCAGCAGCCAATTATACAGACGAAACACTGAAGCTTTCTTT. Protein sequence: CASSQLYRRNTEAFF.

The chain joins TRBV6-6 to TRBJ1-2; D is ambiguous. Germline CDR1 and CDR2: MNHNY and SVGAGI (reference sequence). Between the trimmed V and J ends, which lost 0 bases and 3 bases, there was a span of 8 bases. The CDR3 sequence is 14 residues long. CDR3 loop: CASSYSRQHYGYTF. DNA of the CDR3: TGTGCCAGCAGTTACTCGAGGCAGCACTATGGCTACACCTTC.

V gene TRBV6-5 combines with J gene TRBJ1-6; a weak D match, TRBD1 (5 bases). CDR1 and CDR2 from the germline V gene are MNHEY and SVGAGI. Trimming left V 6 bases short and J 1 base short, with 10 bases between. This CDR3 has 15 amino acids. CDR3 sequence: CASSSEGSYNSPLHF. As DNA, the CDR3 is TGTGCCAGCAGCTCGGAGGGGTCCTATAATTCACCCCTCCACTTT.

The V call is TRBV28, the J call TRBJ2-7; D perhaps matches TRBD1 (5 bases). Germline values: CDR1 MDHEN, CDR2 SYDVKM. The CDR3 is made up of 14 amino acids. Trimming cost V 2 bases and J 3 bases, with 11 bases left between them. The CDR3 region has the DNA TGTGCCAGCAGTTTACGCATACAGGACTACGAGCAGTACTTC. It specifies CASSLRIQDYEQYF. Combining the CDR3 with reference TRBV28 and TRBJ2-7 gives the whole variable domain DVKVTQSSRYLVKRTGEKVFLECVQDMDHENMFWYRQDPGLGLRLIYFSYDVKMKEKGDIPEGYSVSREKKERFSLILESASTNQTSMYLCASSLRIQDYEQYFGPGTRLTVT.

This clone appeared a single time. The rearrangement links TRBV6-5 to TRBJ2-1; 10 nucleotides match TRBD2. J lost 2 bases, V lost 5 bases, and 3 bases had no gene match. The CDR3 runs 15 residues. Germline V gene lookup returns CDR1 MNHEY and CDR2 SVGAGI. CDR3 in DNA: TGTGCCAGCAGTAGCGGGAGGGCCACCTACAATGAGCAGTTCTTC. Amino acid sequence: CASSSGRATYNEQFF.

This sequence joins TRBV7-9 and TRBJ1-1; TRBD1 matches at 8 bases. This CDR3 region has 13 residues. J gave up 11 bases and V 0 bases, and 5 bases lay outside the gene matches. Germline V CDR1 and CDR2: SEHNR, FQNEAQ (reference sequence). DNA of the CDR3: TGTGCCAGCAGCTTAGCCCAGGGGGCGGGGGCTTTCTTT. Translated, it gives CASSLAQGAGAFF.

The chain joins TRBV5-1 to TRBJ2-1; D possibly corresponds to TRBD2 (6 bases). The CDR3 consists of 13 residues. The germline CDR1 and CDR2 sequences are SGHRS and YFSETQ. V was cut by 1 base and J by 8 bases, with 10 bases left in between. The CDR3 here is CASSLSPSDEQFF. The DNA for the CDR3 is TGCGCCAGCAGCTTGTCCCCTAGCGATGAGCAGTTCTTC.

The genes are TRBV29-1 and TRBJ1-1; D unclear. Germline CDR1 reads SQVTM; CDR2 reads ANQGSEA. CDR3 size: 12 residues. Trimming cost V 7 bases and J 5 bases, with 14 bases left between them. CDR3 DNA sequence: TGCAGCGCCCAGGCCTTTCGGACTGAAGCTTTCTTT. Residues: CSAQAFRTEAFF.